The clone carrying this T cell receptor (beta chain) came up many times. As the template, RNA transcripts were used to amplify TCR beta CDR3 regions. After a first-round RT-PCR with HTBI primers, a second-round multiplex PCR was run. One entry per CDR3 protein results from TCRdb running MiXCR on the multiplex PCR reads. Here the sample spans roughly 350,000 distinct CDR3 sequences, roughly 17% being singletons. This record comes from a study of Graves' ophthalmopathy and Graves' hyperthyroidism. Trimming removed 3 bases at V and 1 base at J, with 9 bases between. The CDR3 length is 15 residues. CDR1 and CDR2 (germline): MNHEY, SMNVEV (reference sequence).

The source of this sequence is an adult woman with stable Graves' hyperthyroidism. V is TRBV27 and J is TRBJ2-2, with a possible D match to TRBD2 (5 bases). Input material: peripheral blood. This chain's CDR3 is CASSFDGVNTGELFF. CDR3 coding DNA: TGTGCCAGCAGTTTTGACGGGGTGAACACCGGGGAGCTGTTTTTT.